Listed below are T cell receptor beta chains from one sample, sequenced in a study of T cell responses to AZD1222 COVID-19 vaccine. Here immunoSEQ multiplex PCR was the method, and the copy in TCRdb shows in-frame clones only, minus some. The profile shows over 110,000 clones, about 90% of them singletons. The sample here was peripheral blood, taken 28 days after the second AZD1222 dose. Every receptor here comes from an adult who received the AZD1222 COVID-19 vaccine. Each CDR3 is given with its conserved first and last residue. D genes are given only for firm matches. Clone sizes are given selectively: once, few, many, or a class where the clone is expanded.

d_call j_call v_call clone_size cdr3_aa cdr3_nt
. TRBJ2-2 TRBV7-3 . CASSPERARTGELFF TGTGCCAGCAGCCCTGAACGAGCTCGCACCGGGGAGCTGTTTTTT
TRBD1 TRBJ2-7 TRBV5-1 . CASSLNSGTGRMEQYF TGCGCCAGCAGCTTGAACTCCGGGACAGGACGAATGGAGCAGTACTTC
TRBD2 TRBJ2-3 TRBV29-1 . CSVPQRGTSGSSTDTQYF TGCAGCGTTCCCCAGAGGGGGACTAGCGGGAGTAGCACAGATACGCAGTATTTT
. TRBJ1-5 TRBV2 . CASRDDLGNQPQHF TGTGCCAGCAGGGATGATTTGGGCAATCAGCCCCAGCATTTT
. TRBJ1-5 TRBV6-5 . CASSQLGAFQPQHF TGTGCCAGCAGTCAGTTGGGGGCTTTTCAGCCCCAGCATTTT
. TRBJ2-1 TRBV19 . CASSIEGLGYYNEQFF TGTGCCAGTAGTATCGAGGGCCTGGGATACTACAATGAGCAGTTCTTC
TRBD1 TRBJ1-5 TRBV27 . CASSFNRGQGQPQHF TGTGCCAGCAGTTTTAACAGGGGGCAGGGGCAGCCCCAGCATTTT
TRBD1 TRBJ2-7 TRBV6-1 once CASRQGRFYEQYF TGTGCCAGCCGACAGGGAAGATTTTACGAGCAGTACTTC
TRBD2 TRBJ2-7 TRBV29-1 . CSVRIAGGPQQYF TGCAGCGTAAGGATAGCGGGAGGCCCGCAACAGTACTTC
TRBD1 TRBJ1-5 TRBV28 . CASVRGRGNQPQHF TGTGCCAGCGTTCGAGGCAGGGGGAATCAGCCCCAGCATTTT
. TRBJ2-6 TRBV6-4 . CASSKAGHYSGANVLTF TGTGCCAGCTCGAAGGCGGGACATTACTCTGGGGCCAACGTCCTGACTTTC
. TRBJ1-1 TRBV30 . CASELNTEAFF TGTGCCTCTGAACTGAACACTGAAGCTTTCTTT
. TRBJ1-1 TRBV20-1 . CSARTGTEAFF TGCAGTGCTAGAACCGGAACTGAAGCTTTCTTT
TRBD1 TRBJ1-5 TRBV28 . CASRSGQVNQPQHF TGTGCCAGCAGATCCGGACAGGTGAATCAGCCCCAGCATTTT
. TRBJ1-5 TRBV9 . CASSEWGQPRRGNQPQHF TGTGCCAGCAGTGAGTGGGGACAACCTAGGCGGGGCAATCAGCCCCAGCATTTT
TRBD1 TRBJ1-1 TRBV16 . CASSQGGTVAFF TGTGCCAGCAGCCAAGGCGGGACAGTAGCTTTCTTT
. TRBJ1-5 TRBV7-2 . CASSLYADNNQPQHF TGTGCCAGCAGCTTATATGCTGATAACAATCAGCCCCAGCATTTT
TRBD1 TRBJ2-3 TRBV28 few CASSIGTGTDTQYF TGTGCCAGCAGTATCGGGACAGGGACAGATACGCAGTATTTT
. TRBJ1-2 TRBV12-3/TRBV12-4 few CASSTGTRDGYTF TGTGCCAGCAGCACCGGGACACGAGATGGCTACACCTTC
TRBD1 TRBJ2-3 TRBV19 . CASSIRFGRDRATDTQYF TGTGCCAGTAGTATTAGGTTTGGGCGGGACAGGGCTACAGATACGCAGTATTTT
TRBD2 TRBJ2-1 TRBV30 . CAWCPIAGGSNEQFF TGTGCCTGGTGCCCCATAGCGGGGGGTTCCAATGAGCAGTTCTTC
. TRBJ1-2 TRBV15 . CATSRGRDGRLYGYTF TGTGCCACCAGCAGAGGGCGGGACGGAAGACTCTATGGCTACACCTTC
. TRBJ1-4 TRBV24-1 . CATSDERRNEKLFF TGTGCCACCAGTGACGAGAGACGTAATGAAAAACTGTTTTTT
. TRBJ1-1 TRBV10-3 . CAISESGSLNTEAFF TGTGCCATCAGTGAGTCGGGCAGCCTGAACACTGAAGCTTTCTTT
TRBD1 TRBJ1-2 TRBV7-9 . CASSWDRSYGYTF TGTGCCAGCAGCTGGGACAGGAGCTATGGCTACACCTTC
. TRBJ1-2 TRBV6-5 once CASSYDGGKDYGYTF TGTGCCAGCAGTTACGATGGGGGCAAGGACTATGGCTACACCTTC
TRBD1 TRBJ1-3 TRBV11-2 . CASSLGYRGGNTIYF TGTGCCAGCAGCTTGGGTTACAGGGGTGGAAACACCATATATTTT
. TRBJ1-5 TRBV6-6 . CASSPLPNAGGNQPQHF TGTGCCAGCAGTCCTCTACCCAACGCAGGGGGCAATCAGCCCCAGCATTTT
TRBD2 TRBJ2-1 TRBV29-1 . CSVEGGIGGRWNEQFF TGCAGCGTTGAGGGAGGGATAGGTGGGCGGTGGAATGAGCAGTTCTTC
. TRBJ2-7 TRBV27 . CASSLGAGELYEQYF TGTGCCAGCAGTTTGGGGGCGGGGGAACTATACGAGCAGTACTTC
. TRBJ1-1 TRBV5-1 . CASREEGLNTEAFF TGCGCCAGCAGGGAGGAGGGGTTGAACACTGAAGCTTTCTTT
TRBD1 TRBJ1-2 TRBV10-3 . CATSGTGDYGYTF TGTGCCACCTCCGGGACAGGGGACTATGGCTACACCTTC
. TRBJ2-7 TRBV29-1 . CSVMTPLVYEQYF TGCAGCGTTATGACGCCCCTCGTCTACGAGCAGTACTTC
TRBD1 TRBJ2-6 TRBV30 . CAWREQGAGANVLTF TGTGCCTGGAGGGAACAGGGGGCTGGGGCCAACGTCCTGACTTTC
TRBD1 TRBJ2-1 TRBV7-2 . CASSPRDRYNEQFF TGTGCCAGCAGCCCTCGGGACAGATACAATGAGCAGTTCTTC
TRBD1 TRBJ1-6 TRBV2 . CASARQGTGNSPLHF TGTGCCAGCGCACGACAGGGTACCGGTAATTCACCCCTCCACTTT
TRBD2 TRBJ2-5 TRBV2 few CASSRLAGGVKETQYF TGTGCCAGCAGCCGACTAGCGGGAGGAGTCAAAGAGACCCAGTACTTC
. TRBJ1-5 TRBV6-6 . CASSYSTLNQPQHF TGTGCCAGCAGTTACTCGACACTCAATCAGCCCCAGCATTTT
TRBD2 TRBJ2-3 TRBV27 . CASSRLAGPDTQYF TGTGCCAGCAGTCGCCTAGCGGGGCCAGATACGCAGTATTTT
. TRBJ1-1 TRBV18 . CASYLQGYGNTEAFF TGTGCCAGCTACCTACAGGGATATGGGAACACTGAAGCTTTCTTT
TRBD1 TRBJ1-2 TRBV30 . CAWRLGLTGVNYGYTF TGTGCCTGGAGGTTGGGCTTGACAGGGGTTAACTATGGCTACACCTTC
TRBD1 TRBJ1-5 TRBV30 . CAWSLRGFGSNQPQHF TGTGCCTGGAGTCTCAGGGGGTTCGGTAGCAATCAGCCCCAGCATTTT
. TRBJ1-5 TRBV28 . CASSGTYNQPQHF TGTGCCAGCAGTGGGACTTACAATCAGCCCCAGCATTTT
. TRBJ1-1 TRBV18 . CASSLREISEAFF TGTGCCAGCTCACTCAGGGAAATAAGTGAAGCTTTCTTT
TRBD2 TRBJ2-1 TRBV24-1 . CATSDRTSGSDNEQFF TGTGCCACCAGTGATCGGACTAGCGGGAGTGACAATGAGCAGTTCTTC
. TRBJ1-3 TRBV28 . CASSGWTSGNTIYF TGTGCCAGCAGTGGGTGGACCTCTGGAAACACCATATATTTT
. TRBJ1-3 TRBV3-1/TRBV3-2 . CASSFLATISGNTIYF TGTGCCAGCAGCTTCTTAGCCACGATCTCTGGAAACACCATATATTTT
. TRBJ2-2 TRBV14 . CASSPGLATGELFF TGTGCCAGCAGCCCTGGGCTCGCCACCGGGGAGCTGTTTTTT
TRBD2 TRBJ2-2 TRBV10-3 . CAIRPGGNTGELFF TGTGCCATCAGACCGGGGGGGAACACCGGGGAGCTGTTTTTT
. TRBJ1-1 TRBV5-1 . CASSLGAGSNTEAFF TGCGCCAGCAGCTTGGGCGCAGGGTCGAACACTGAAGCTTTCTTT
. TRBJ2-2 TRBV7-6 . CASSSALDTGELFF TGTGCCAGCAGCTCGGCGTTGGATACCGGGGAGCTGTTTTTT
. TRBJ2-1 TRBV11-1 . CASSPQLAEQFF TGTGCCAGCAGCCCACAACTAGCTGAGCAGTTCTTC
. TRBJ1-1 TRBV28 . CASSFEPGLMNTEAFF TGTGCCAGCAGTTTTGAACCTGGACTCATGAACACTGAAGCTTTCTTT
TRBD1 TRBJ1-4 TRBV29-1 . CSGNQQGQLFF TGCAGCGGTAACCAACAGGGGCAACTGTTTTTT